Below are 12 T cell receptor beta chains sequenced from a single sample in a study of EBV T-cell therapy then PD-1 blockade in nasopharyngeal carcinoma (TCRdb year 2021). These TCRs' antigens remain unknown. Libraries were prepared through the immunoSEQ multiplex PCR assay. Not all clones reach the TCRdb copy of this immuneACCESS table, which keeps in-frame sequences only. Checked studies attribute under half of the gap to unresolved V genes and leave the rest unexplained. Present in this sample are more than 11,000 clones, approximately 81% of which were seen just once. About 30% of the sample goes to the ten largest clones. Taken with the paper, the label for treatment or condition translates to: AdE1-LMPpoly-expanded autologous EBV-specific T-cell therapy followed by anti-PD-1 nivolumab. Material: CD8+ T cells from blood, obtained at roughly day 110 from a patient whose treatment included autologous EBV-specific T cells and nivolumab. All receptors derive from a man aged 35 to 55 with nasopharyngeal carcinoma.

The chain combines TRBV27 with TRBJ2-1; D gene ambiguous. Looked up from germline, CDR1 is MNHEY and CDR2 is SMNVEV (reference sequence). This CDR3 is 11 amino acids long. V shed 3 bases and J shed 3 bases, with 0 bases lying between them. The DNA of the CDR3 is TGTGCCAGCAGTTTCTACAATGAGCAGTTCTTC. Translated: CASSFYNEQFF.

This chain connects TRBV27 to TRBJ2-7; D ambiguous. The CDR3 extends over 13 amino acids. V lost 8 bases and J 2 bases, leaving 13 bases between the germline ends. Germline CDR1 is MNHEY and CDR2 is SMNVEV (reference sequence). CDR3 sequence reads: CASPKAATYEQYF. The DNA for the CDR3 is TGTGCCAGCCCCAAGGCAGCGACCTACGAGCAGTACTTC.

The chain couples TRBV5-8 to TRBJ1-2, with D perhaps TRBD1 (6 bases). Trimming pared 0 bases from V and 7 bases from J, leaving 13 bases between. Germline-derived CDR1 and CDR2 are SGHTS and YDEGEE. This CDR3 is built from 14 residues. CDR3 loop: CASSLAPGVTGYTF. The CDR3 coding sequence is TGTGCCAGCAGCTTGGCCCCAGGGGTTACTGGCTACACCTTC.

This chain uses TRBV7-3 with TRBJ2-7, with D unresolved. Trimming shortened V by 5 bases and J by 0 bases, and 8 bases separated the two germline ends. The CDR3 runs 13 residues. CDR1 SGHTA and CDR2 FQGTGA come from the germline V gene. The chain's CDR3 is CASSPFASYEQYF. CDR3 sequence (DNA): TGTGCCAGCAGCCCTTTTGCCTCCTACGAGCAGTACTTC.

The CDR3 loop is CASRYQGNQPQHF. For the CDR3, the DNA is TGTGCCAGCAGGTATCAGGGGAATCAGCCCCAGCATTTT. This chain connects TRBV6-5 to TRBJ1-5, with a possible D match to TRBD1 (6 bases). With 6 bases removed from V and 4 bases from J, the gap between germline ends came to 10 bases. The CDR3 spans 13 residues. From germline, CDR1 is MNHEY and CDR2 SVGAGI.

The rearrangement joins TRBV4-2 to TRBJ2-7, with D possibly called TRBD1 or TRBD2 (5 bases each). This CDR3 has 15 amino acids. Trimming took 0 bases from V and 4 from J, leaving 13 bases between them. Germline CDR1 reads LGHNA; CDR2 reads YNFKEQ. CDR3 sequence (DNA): TGTGCCAGCAGCCAAGACAACAGGCGGACTTACGAGCAGTACTTC. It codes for CASSQDNRRTYEQYF.

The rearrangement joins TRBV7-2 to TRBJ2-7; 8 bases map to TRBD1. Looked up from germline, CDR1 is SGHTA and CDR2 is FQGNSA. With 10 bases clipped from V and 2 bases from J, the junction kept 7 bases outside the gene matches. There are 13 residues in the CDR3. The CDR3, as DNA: TGTGCCATCGTTCAACAGGGGGCCTACGAGCAGTACTTC. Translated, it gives CAIVQQGAYEQYF.

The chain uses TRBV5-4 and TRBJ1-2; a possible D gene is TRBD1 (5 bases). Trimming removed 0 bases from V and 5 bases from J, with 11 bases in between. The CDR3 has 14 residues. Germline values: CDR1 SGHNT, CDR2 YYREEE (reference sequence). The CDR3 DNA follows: TGTGCCAGCAGCTTGGCTCCGGGGGATTATGGCTACACCTTC. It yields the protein CASSLAPGDYGYTF.

CDR3 nucleotides: TGTGCCAGTAGTATAGGCTTCCCCAATCAGCCCCAGCATTTT. Residues: CASSIGFPNQPQHF. V is TRBV19 and J is TRBJ1-5; D gene unclear. CDR1 and CDR2 from the germline V gene are LNHDA and SQIVND (reference sequence). The CDR3 has 14 residues. V lost 1 base to trimming and J lost 3 bases, with 7 bases between them.

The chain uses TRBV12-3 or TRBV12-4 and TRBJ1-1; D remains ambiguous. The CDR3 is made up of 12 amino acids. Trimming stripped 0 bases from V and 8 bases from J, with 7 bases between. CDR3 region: CASSLARGEAFF. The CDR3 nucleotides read TGTGCCAGCAGTTTAGCGAGAGGGGAAGCTTTCTTT.

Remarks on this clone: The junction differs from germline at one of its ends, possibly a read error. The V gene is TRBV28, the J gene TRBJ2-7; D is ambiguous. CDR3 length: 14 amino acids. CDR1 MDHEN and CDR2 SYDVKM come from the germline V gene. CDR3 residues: CAGRPTLSSYEQYF. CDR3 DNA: TGTGCCGGCAGGCCGACACTGAGCTCCTACGAGCAGTACTTC.

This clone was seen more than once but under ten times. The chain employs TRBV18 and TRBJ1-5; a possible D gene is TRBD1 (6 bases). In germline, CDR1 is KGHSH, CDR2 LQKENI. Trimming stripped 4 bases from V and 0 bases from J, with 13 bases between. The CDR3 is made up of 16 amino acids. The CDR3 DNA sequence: TGTGCCAGCTCACTTTGGAGGGGGAATAGCAATCAGCCCCAGCATTTT. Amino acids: CASSLWRGNSNQPQHF.